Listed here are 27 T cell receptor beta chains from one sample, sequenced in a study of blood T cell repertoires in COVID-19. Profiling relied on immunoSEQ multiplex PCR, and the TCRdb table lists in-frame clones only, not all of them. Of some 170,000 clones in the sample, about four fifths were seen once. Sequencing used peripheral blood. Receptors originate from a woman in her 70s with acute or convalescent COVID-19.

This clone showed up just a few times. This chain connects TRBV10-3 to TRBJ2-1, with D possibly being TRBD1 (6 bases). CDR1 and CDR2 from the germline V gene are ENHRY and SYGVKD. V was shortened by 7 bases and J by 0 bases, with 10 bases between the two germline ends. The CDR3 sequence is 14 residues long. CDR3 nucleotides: TGTGCCATCAAGGAGGACAGCTCCTACAATGAGCAGTTCTTC. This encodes CAIKEDSSYNEQFF.

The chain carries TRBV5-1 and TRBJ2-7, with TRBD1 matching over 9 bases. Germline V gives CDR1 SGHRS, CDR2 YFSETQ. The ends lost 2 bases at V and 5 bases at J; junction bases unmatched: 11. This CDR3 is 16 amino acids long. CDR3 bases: TGCGCCAGCAGCTTCAATCTACAGGGGGCAGAAAACGAGCAGTACTTC. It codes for CASSFNLQGAENEQYF.

The CDR3 reads CASSQGQGSSTGELFF. CDR3 nucleotide sequence: TGTGCCAGCAGCCAAGGACAGGGGTCGAGCACCGGGGAGCTGTTTTTT. The genes are TRBV3-1 (or the pseudogene TRBV3-2) and TRBJ2-2, with 8 bases matching TRBD1. From germline, CDR1 is LGHDT and CDR2 YNNKEL (reference sequence). There are 16 residues in the CDR3. Germline trimming cut 1 base from V and 4 bases from J; bases unmatched to any gene: 5.

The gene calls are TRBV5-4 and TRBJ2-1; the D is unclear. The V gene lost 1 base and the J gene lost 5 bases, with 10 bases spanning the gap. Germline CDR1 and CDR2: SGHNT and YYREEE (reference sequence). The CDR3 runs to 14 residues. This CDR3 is CASSLPGPNNEQFF. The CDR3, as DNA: TGTGCCAGCAGCTTGCCGGGTCCAAACAATGAGCAGTTCTTC.

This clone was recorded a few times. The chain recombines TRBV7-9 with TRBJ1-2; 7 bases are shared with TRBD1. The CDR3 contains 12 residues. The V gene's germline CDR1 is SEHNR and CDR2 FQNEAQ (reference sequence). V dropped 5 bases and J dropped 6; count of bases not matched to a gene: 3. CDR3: CASSQGTDGYTF. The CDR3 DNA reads TGTGCCAGCAGCCAAGGGACAGATGGCTACACCTTC.

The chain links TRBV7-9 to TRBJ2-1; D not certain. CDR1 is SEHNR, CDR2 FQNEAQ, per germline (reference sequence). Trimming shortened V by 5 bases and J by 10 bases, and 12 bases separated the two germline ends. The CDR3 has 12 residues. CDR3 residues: CASSRLAAEQFF. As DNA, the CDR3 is TGTGCCAGCAGCAGACTGGCAGCCGAGCAGTTCTTC.

The CDR3 DNA reads as TGTGCCAGCAGTCCAGAAACCCTTAGGGAGCTGTTTTTT. It translates to CASSPETLRELFF. The J gene is TRBJ2-2, the V gene TRBV27; D unclear. V shed 5 bases and J shed 9 bases, with 13 bases lying between them. Germline CDR1 and CDR2: MNHEY and SMNVEV (reference sequence). The CDR3 has 13 amino acids.

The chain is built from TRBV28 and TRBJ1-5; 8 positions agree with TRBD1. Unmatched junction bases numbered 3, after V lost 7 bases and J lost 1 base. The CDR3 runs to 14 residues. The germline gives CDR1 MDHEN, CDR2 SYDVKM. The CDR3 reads CASNTGGSNQPQHF. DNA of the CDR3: TGTGCCAGCAATACAGGGGGAAGCAATCAGCCCCAGCATTTT.

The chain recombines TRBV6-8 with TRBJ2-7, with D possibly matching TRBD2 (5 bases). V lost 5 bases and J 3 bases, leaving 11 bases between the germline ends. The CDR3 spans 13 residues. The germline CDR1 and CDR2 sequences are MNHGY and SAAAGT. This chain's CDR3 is CASSPPDYYEQYF. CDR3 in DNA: TGTGCCAGCAGTCCACCAGACTACTACGAGCAGTACTTC.

DNA for the CDR3: TGTGCCAGCAGCTCCGACAGGGCGGAAGGTCAGCCCCAGCATTTT. It specifies CASSSDRAEGQPQHF. V and J are TRBV28 and TRBJ1-5; 7 nucleotides align to TRBD1. J was trimmed by 6 bases and V by 6 bases; bases with no gene match: 11. The germline gives CDR1 MDHEN, CDR2 SYDVKM. CDR3 length: 15 residues.

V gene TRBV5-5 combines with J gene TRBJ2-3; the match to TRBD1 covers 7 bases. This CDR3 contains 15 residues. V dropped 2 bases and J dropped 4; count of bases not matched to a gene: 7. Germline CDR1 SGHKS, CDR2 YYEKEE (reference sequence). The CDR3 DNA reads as TGTGCCAGCAGCTTACGAGGGGGCGGGCCAGATACGCAGTATTTT. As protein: CASSLRGGGPDTQYF.

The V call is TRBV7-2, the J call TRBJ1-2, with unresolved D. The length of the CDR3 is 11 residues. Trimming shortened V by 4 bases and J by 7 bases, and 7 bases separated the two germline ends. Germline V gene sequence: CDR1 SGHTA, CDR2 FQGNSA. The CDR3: CASSSEGGYTF. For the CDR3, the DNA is TGTGCCAGCAGCTCAGAGGGTGGCTACACCTTC.

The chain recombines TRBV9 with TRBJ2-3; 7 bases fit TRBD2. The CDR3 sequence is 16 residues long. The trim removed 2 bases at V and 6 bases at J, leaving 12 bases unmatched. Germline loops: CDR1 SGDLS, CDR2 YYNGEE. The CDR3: CASSVTGGTAGDTQYF. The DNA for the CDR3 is TGTGCCAGCAGCGTTACAGGTGGTACAGCGGGGGATACGCAGTATTTT.

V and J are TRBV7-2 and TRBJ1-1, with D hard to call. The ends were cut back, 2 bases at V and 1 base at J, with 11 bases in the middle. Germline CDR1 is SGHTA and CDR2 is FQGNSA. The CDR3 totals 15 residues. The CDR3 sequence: CASSLYSGSNTEAFF. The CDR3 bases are TGTGCCAGCAGCTTATATTCGGGGTCGAACACTGAAGCTTTCTTT.

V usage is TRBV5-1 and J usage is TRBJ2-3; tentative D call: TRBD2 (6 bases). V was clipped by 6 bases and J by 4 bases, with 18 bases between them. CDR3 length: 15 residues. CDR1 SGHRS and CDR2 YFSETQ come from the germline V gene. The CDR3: CASMWGRPGADTQYF. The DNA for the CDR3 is TGCGCCAGCATGTGGGGCCGGCCGGGAGCAGATACGCAGTATTTT.

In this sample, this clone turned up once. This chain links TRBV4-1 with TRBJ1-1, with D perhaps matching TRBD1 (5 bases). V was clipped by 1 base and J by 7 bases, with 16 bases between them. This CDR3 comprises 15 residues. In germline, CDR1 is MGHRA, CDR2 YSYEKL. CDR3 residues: CASSQAGGSHYEAFF. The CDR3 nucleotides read TGCGCCAGCAGCCAAGCGGGGGGGAGCCACTATGAAGCTTTCTTT.

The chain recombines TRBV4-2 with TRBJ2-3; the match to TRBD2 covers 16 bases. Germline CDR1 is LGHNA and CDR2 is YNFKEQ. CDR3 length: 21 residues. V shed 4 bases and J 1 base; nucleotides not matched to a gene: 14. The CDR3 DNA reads TGTGCCAGCAGCCCCATAGGGACTAGCGGGGGGGCCTATTCTGGCACAGATACGCAGTATTTT. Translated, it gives CASSPIGTSGGAYSGTDTQYF.

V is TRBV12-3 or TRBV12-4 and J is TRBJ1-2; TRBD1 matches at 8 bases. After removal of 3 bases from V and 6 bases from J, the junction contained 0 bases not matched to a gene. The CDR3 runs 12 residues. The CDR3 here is CASSLTGDGYTF. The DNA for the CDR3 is TGTGCCAGCAGTTTGACAGGGGATGGCTACACCTTC.

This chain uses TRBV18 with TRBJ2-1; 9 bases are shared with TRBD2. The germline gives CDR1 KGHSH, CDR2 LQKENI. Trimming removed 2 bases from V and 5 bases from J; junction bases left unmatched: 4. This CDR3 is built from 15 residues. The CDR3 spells CASSPMASGNNEQFF. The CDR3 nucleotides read TGTGCCAGCTCACCAATGGCTAGCGGGAACAATGAGCAGTTCTTC.

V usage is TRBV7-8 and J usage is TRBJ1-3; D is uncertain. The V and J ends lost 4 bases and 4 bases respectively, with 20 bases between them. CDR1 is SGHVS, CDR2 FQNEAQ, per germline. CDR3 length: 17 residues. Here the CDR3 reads CASSSAVSFQAGNTIYF. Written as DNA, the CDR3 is TGTGCCAGCAGCTCCGCCGTCTCTTTTCAGGCCGGAAACACCATATATTTT.

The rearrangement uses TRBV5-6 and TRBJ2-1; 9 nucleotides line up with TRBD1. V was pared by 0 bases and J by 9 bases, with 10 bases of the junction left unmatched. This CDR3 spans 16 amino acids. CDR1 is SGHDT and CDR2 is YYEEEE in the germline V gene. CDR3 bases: TGTGCCAGCAGCTTGGAGACAGGGGGAATCTCGCGTGAGCAGTTCTTC. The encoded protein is CASSLETGGISREQFF. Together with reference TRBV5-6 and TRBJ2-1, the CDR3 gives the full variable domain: DAGVTQSPTHLIKTRGQQVTLRCSPKSGHDTVSWYQQALGQGPQFIFQYYEEEERQRGNFPDRFSGHQFPNYSSELNVNALLLGDSALYLCASSLETGGISREQFFGPGTRLTVL.

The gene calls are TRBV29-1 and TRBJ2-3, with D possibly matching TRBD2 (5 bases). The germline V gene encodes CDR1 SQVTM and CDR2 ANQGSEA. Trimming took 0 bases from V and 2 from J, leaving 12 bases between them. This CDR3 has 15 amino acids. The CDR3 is CSVEDWPGNTDTQYF. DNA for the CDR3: TGCAGCGTTGAAGATTGGCCGGGGAACACAGATACGCAGTATTTT.

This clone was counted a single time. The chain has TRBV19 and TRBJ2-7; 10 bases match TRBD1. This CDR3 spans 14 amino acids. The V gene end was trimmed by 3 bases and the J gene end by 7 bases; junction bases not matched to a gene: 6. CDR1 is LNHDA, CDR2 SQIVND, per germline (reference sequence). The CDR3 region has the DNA TGTGCCAGTAGTATTTTGGGACAGGGGCGAGAGCAGTACTTC. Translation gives CASSILGQGREQYF.

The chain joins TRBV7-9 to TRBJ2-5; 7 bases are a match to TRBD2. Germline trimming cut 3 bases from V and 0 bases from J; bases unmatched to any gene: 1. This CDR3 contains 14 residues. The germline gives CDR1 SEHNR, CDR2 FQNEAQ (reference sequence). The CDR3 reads CASSFREDQETQYF. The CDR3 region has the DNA TGTGCCAGCAGCTTCCGGGAGGACCAAGAGACCCAGTACTTC.

The CDR3 DNA reads as TGCAGTGGCGGGACAGGGGCCCCCGGGGAGCTGTTTTTT. Residues: CSGGTGAPGELFF. This chain links TRBV29-1 with TRBJ2-2; 10 bases map to TRBD1. Per the germline V gene, CDR1 is SQVTM and CDR2 is ANQGSEA. This CDR3 has 13 amino acids.

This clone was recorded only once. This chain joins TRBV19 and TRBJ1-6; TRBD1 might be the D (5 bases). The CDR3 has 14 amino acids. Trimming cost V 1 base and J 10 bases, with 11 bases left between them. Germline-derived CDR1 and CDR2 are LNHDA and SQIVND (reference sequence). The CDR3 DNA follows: TGTGCCAGTAGTATAGGGAGGGACGGCTCACCCCTCCACTTT. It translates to CASSIGRDGSPLHF.

The CDR3 here is CASRTGNTGELFF. DNA of the CDR3: TGTGCCAGCAGGACGGGAAACACCGGGGAGCTGTTTTTT. The chain uses TRBV3-1 (or the pseudogene TRBV3-2) and TRBJ2-2, with D possibly TRBD2 on 5 matching bases. Germline lookup yields CDR1 LGHDT and CDR2 YNNKEL (reference sequence). With 6 bases removed from V and 2 bases from J, the gap between germline ends came to 7 bases. There are 13 residues in the CDR3.